The 2 T cell receptor beta chains below were found in one sample sequenced in a study of Graves' ophthalmopathy and Graves' hyperthyroidism. Beta-chain TCR CDR3 regions were amplified from RNA transcripts. Amplification began with first-round RT-PCR using HTBI primers, then second-round multiplex PCR was performed. TCRdb reprocessed the multiplex PCR reads with MiXCR, giving one entry per CDR3 protein. This sample carries some 390,000 distinct CDR3 sequences, approximately 20% of them seen once, and the ten largest clones take 1.6%. The sequencing input was peripheral blood. These receptors all stem from a woman in her late teens or twenties with Graves' ophthalmopathy.

This clonotype was picked up many times. This chain connects TRBV28 to TRBJ2-6, with D maybe TRBD1 (5 bases). Between the trimmed V and J ends, which lost 0 bases and 4 bases, there was a span of 10 bases. There are 16 residues in the CDR3. The V gene's germline CDR1 is MDHEN and CDR2 SYDVKM. CDR3: CASSLWQGSGANVLTF. For the CDR3, the DNA is TGTGCCAGCAGTTTATGGCAGGGATCCGGGGCCAACGTCCTGACTTTC.

This clonotype was observed many times. V usage is TRBV4-3 and J usage is TRBJ2-2; D is possibly TRBD1 (6 bases). The V gene's germline CDR1 is LGHNA and CDR2 YSLEER. Trimming removed 1 base at V and 3 bases at J, with 18 bases between. The CDR3 covers 18 residues. CDR3 protein: CASSQGEGVGLHTGELFF. CDR3 nucleotide sequence: TGCGCCAGCAGCCAAGGAGAGGGGGTTGGGCTTCACACCGGGGAGCTGTTTTTT.